The TCR beta chain described here comes from a study of T cell repertoires in cytomegalovirus infection. Findings and caveats of the study: CMV-specific TCR beta clonotypes restricted by HLA-C were the ones dominating the ex vivo response.

The CDR3 covers 15 residues. Trimming stripped 2 bases from V and 6 bases from J, with 15 bases between. The V gene's germline CDR1 is SGDLS and CDR2 YYNGEE. Comments on this clonotype: Antigen specificity is unknown.

MiXCR, run by TCRdb on the reads, gives a single entry per CDR3 protein. The repertoire consists of some 940,000 distinct CDR3 sequences, with 30% to 40% occurring once and the leading ten covering over 12%. The J gene is TRBJ2-1, the V gene TRBV9, with TRBD2 as a possible D gene (6 bases). Sequencing used cultured CD8+ T cells from PBMCs, obtained from culture after CMV antigen stimulation. The receptor comes from a human donor in good health (CMV status not recorded). Some clones in this sample may be carry-over from other donors' samples. CDR3 coding DNA: TGTGCCAGCAGCGTTCGACTAGGAGCGGCCAATGAGCAGTTCTTC. Translating gives CASSVRLGAANEQFF.